This TCR beta chain originates from a study of blood T cell repertoires in COVID-19. The CDR3 extends over 13 amino acids. With 7 bases removed from V and 8 bases from J, the gap between germline ends came to 17 bases. Per germline, CDR1 MNHEY and CDR2 SVGAGI. This clone appeared once. As handled by the study authors: From reference gene primer amplification, estimates of nucleated cell counts were derived. Some clones are missing from TCRdb's copy, which holds only in-frame ones; the method was immunoSEQ multiplex PCR. V, J and clone size were drawn from that table, and D and trimming were deduced from the DNA. The top ten hold 2.6% of the sample, which has 130,000 to 150,000 clones, approximately 84% seen once.

The V and J genes are TRBV6-5 and TRBJ1-2, with D maybe TRBD1 (5 bases). The receptor comes from a human donor with acute or convalescent COVID-19. The donor label of this sample is uncertain. Sequencing used peripheral blood. The CDR3: CASTTHRGGGYTF. CDR3 nucleotide sequence: TGTGCCAGCACCACACATCGCGGGGGAGGCTACACCTTC.